This TCR beta chain was identified in a study of graft-versus-host responses after intestinal transplantation. Trimming cost V 8 bases and J 5 bases, with 9 bases left between them. Per germline, CDR1 MDHEN and CDR2 SYDVKM. This CDR3 is 12 amino acids long. In its sample, this clone was seen a few times. Profiled with immunoSEQ multiplex PCR; TCRdb holds only in-frame clones, not every one. The sample gives 11,000 or so clones, 80% of which show up once; around 32% is in the top ten. Sequencing was performed on PBMCs, taken roughly 74 weeks after intestinal transplant. The sequence was collected from a human patient who received an intestinal transplant, so some T cells may come from the graft donor. This chain uses TRBV28 with TRBJ1-4, with no clear D. In DNA, the CDR3 is TGTGCCAGCGGGATCCTAAATGAAAAACTGTTTTTT. This translates into CASGILNEKLFF. Full variable domain (missing parts from reference TRBV28 and TRBJ1-4): DVKVTQSSRYLVKRTGEKVFLECVQDMDHENMFWYRQDPGLGLRLIYFSYDVKMKEKGDIPEGYSVSREKKERFSLILESASTNQTSMYLCASGILNEKLFFGSGTQLSVL.